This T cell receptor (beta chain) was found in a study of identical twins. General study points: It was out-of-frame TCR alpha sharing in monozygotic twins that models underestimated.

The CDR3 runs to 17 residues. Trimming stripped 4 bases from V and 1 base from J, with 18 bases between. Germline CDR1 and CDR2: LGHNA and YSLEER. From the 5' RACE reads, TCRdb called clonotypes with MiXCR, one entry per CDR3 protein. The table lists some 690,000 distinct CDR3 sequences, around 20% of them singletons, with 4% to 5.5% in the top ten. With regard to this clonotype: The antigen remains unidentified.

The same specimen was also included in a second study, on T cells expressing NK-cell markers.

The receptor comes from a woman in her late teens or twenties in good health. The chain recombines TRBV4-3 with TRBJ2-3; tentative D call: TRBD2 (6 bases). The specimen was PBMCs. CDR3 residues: CASSPSPEGRGTDTQYF. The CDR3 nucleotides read TGCGCCAGCAGCCCCTCTCCGGAGGGTAGGGGCACAGATACGCAGTATTTT.